These 29 T cell receptor beta chains were all obtained from the same sample, sequenced in a study of TIL therapy for anti-PD-1-resistant metastatic lung cancer. The libraries were made with immunoSEQ v3. Clones were sequenced by immunoSEQ multiplex PCR, and TCRdb holds only the in-frame ones, with some missing. The sample has about 100,000 clones, roughly 65% seen once. Time point in this sample: pre-treatment sample, taken before nivolumab and TIL therapy. Pleural nodules or supraclavicular lymph nodes made up most of the excised metastases sampled. This material consisted of tumor tissue, taken at baseline. These receptors originate from a person aged 25 to 85 with non-small cell lung cancer.

The genes are TRBV6-6 and TRBJ2-3; D is undetermined. Germline lookup yields CDR1 MNHNY and CDR2 SVGAGI (reference sequence). The CDR3 sequence is 14 residues long. V was shortened by 0 bases and J by 4 bases, with 8 bases between the two germline ends. Written as DNA, the CDR3 is TGTGCCAGCAGTTACTCGAAACAAGCAGATACGCAGTATTTT. Protein product: CASSYSKQADTQYF.

This chain links TRBV19 with TRBJ1-1; the match to TRBD1 covers 8 bases. There are 14 residues in the CDR3. J was trimmed by 1 base and V by 5 bases; bases with no gene match: 3. Looked up from germline, CDR1 is LNHDA and CDR2 is SQIVND (reference sequence). The CDR3 region has the DNA TGTGCCAGTAGTGACAGGGGTGCGAACACTGAAGCTTTCTTT. Translated, it gives CASSDRGANTEAFF. The full variable domain, in which reference TRBV19 and TRBJ1-1 provide the parts outside the CDR3, is DGGITQSPKYLFRKEGQNVTLSCEQNLNHDAMYWYRQDPGQGLRLIYYSQIVNDFQKGDIAEGYSVSREKKESFPLTVTSAQKNPTAFYLCASSDRGANTEAFFGQGTRLTVV.

The rearrangement links TRBV4-2 to TRBJ2-7; the D gene is possibly TRBD1 (5 bases). Germline V gene sequence: CDR1 LGHNA, CDR2 YNFKEQ. The V gene lost 1 base and the J gene lost 0 bases, with 10 bases spanning the gap. The CDR3 covers 15 residues. CDR3 DNA sequence: TGTGCCAGCAGCCAAGTTTCTGACAGCTCCTACGAGCAGTACTTC. Protein sequence: CASSQVSDSSYEQYF.

This sequence joins TRBV27 and TRBJ1-5, with D possibly matching TRBD1 (6 bases). The CDR3 is 13 residues long. The germline gives CDR1 MNHEY, CDR2 SMNVEV (reference sequence). The V and J ends lost 6 bases and 5 bases respectively, with 11 bases between them. The CDR3 sequence is CASRTGDDQPQHF. The CDR3 DNA reads as TGTGCCAGCAGGACAGGCGATGATCAGCCCCAGCATTTT.

There are many counts of this clone. The chain carries TRBV6-2 or TRBV6-3 and TRBJ2-4; perhaps D is TRBD1 or TRBD2 (5 bases each). Trimming took off 5 bases at V and 2 bases at J, with 16 bases between the two ends. CDR1 is MNHEY, CDR2 SVGEGT, per germline. The CDR3 has 16 residues. The DNA for the CDR3 is TGTGCCAGCAGTAAAGGGACCATCGCTTCCAAAAACATTCAGTACTTC. Translating it yields CASSKGTIASKNIQYF.

V is TRBV5-4 and J is TRBJ2-5; maybe TRBD2 (5 bases). V dropped 6 bases and J dropped 4 bases, with 19 bases sitting between them. Per the germline V gene, CDR1 is SGHNT and CDR2 is YYREEE (reference sequence). This CDR3 has 15 residues. CDR3 in amino acids: CASNREGAIPETQYF. The DNA of the CDR3 is TGTGCCAGCAACAGAGAGGGAGCCATCCCAGAGACCCAGTACTTC.

The chain recombines TRBV5-6 with TRBJ1-1; 9 bases are shared with TRBD1. V lost 0 bases and J lost 7; bases outside the gene matches: 7. CDR3 size: 15 residues. Germline values: CDR1 SGHDT, CDR2 YYEEEE. The CDR3 reads CASSLVGQGGGEAFF. In DNA, the CDR3 is TGTGCCAGCAGCTTGGTGGGACAGGGAGGTGGTGAAGCTTTCTTT.

The chain carries TRBV5-6 and TRBJ2-7, with 10 bases fitting TRBD1. The junction had 8 bases not matched to a gene; V was cut back by 5 bases and J by 6 bases. This CDR3 comprises 14 residues. In germline, CDR1 is SGHDT, CDR2 YYEEEE. The CDR3 here is CASSSGTGVLEQYF. In DNA form, the CDR3 reads TGTGCCAGCAGTTCCGGGACAGGGGTGCTCGAGCAGTACTTC.

In its sample, this clone was seen once. The V gene is TRBV7-2, the J gene TRBJ2-1, with 9 bases identical to TRBD1. Germline CDR1 SGHTA, CDR2 FQGNSA. J gave up 9 bases and V 1 base, and 7 bases lay outside the gene matches. The CDR3 contains 15 residues. CDR3 residues: CASSLGDREAGEQFF. The DNA of the CDR3 is TGTGCCAGCAGCTTAGGGGACAGGGAAGCGGGTGAGCAGTTCTTC.

CDR3 residues: CASSLGQIENEQFF. Written as DNA, the CDR3 is TGCGCCAGCAGCCTGGGACAGATCGAGAATGAGCAGTTCTTC. V gene TRBV5-1 combines with J gene TRBJ2-1, with TRBD1 matching 7 bases. Looked up from germline, CDR1 is SGHRS and CDR2 is YFSETQ. Trimming took 4 bases from V and 7 from J; bases not matched to a gene: 8. This CDR3 region has 14 residues.

The gene calls are TRBV2 and TRBJ2-5; TRBD2 agrees at 13 bases. The CDR3 contains 17 residues. Trimming removed 5 bases from V and 2 bases from J; junction bases left unmatched: 8. Germline loops: CDR1 SNHLY, CDR2 FYNNEI. The CDR3, as DNA: TGTGCCAGCAGTTTTAGACTAGCGGGGGGTTCTCAAGAGACCCAGTACTTC. Its translation is CASSFRLAGGSQETQYF.

This chain joins TRBV29-1 and TRBJ2-3; D is ambiguous. Trimming stripped 4 bases from V and 7 bases from J, with 12 bases between. This CDR3 has 12 amino acids. CDR1 SQVTM and CDR2 ANQGSEA come from the germline V gene. This CDR3 is CSVGQSTYTQYF. The CDR3, as DNA: TGCAGCGTTGGGCAGTCAACGTATACGCAGTATTTT.

The V gene is TRBV3-1 (or the pseudogene TRBV3-2), the J gene TRBJ2-5; 9 bases line up with TRBD2. V dropped 6 bases and J dropped 5; count of bases not matched to a gene: 19. The CDR3 spans 18 residues. CDR1 LGHDT and CDR2 YNNKEL come from the germline V gene (reference sequence). CDR3 region: CASSHRLAGVGPFETQYF. The CDR3 DNA follows: TGTGCCAGCAGTCATAGATTAGCGGGAGTCGGCCCTTTTGAGACCCAGTACTTC.

The J gene is TRBJ2-3, the V gene TRBV18; 9 bases map to TRBD2. This CDR3 spans 16 amino acids. J was trimmed by 3 bases and V by 3 bases; bases with no gene match: 7. Germline V gene sequence: CDR1 KGHSH, CDR2 LQKENI. The CDR3 bases are TGTGCCAGCTCACCGGTAGCGGGAGCCGGGACAGATACGCAGTATTTT. It translates to CASSPVAGAGTDTQYF.

This chain links TRBV7-3 with TRBJ2-1; 9 bases match TRBD2. CDR1 and CDR2 from the germline V gene are SGHTA and FQGTGA. V lost 0 bases to trimming and J lost 1 base; unmatched junction nucleotides: 4. This CDR3 has 17 amino acids. The CDR3 here is CASSLTPGLASYNEQFF. CDR3 sequence (DNA): TGTGCCAGCAGCTTAACGCCGGGACTAGCTTCCTACAATGAGCAGTTCTTC.

This rearrangement joins TRBV3-1 (or the pseudogene TRBV3-2) to TRBJ2-5; 9 positions match TRBD2. V shed 7 bases and J 6 bases; nucleotides not matched to a gene: 12. Per germline, CDR1 LGHDT and CDR2 YNNKEL (reference sequence). This CDR3 spans 15 amino acids. The CDR3 is CASTQEAGGGKTQYF. The CDR3 DNA reads TGTGCCAGCACCCAGGAAGCGGGGGGTGGGAAGACCCAGTACTTC.

Turning to this clone: With a much larger clone just one base away, this may be a read error. Other DNA sequences of this sample code for an identical CDR3. V usage is TRBV6-6 and J usage is TRBJ1-1; 8 bases line up with TRBD1. The germline CDR1 and CDR2 sequences are MNHNY and SVGAGI (reference sequence). J gave up 5 bases and V 2 bases, and 7 bases lay outside the gene matches. There are 15 residues in the CDR3. This chain's CDR3 is CASSYATGEGTEAFF. As DNA, the CDR3 is TGTGCCAGCAGTTACGCGACAGGGGAGGGTACTGAAGCTTTCTTT.

The rearrangement links TRBV7-2 to TRBJ2-5; D is uncertain. The V gene's germline CDR1 is SGHTA and CDR2 FQGNSA. The CDR3 length is 14 residues. Trimming removed 0 bases at V and 2 bases at J, with 7 bases between. DNA of the CDR3: TGTGCCAGCAGCTTAGCCGGTCTACAAGAGACCCAGTACTTC. Its translation is CASSLAGLQETQYF.

This clone turned up a few times. The chain combines TRBV27 with TRBJ2-7; D tentatively reads TRBD1 or TRBD2 (5 bases each). V was trimmed by 8 bases and J by 0 bases, leaving 17 bases between them. Germline V gene sequence: CDR1 MNHEY, CDR2 SMNVEV (reference sequence). The CDR3 sequence is 15 residues long. CDR3 protein: CASPRGVPSSYEQYF. The DNA for the CDR3 is TGTGCCAGCCCCAGAGGGGTCCCTAGCTCCTACGAGCAGTACTTC.

The V call is TRBV7-9, the J call TRBJ2-7; 8 nucleotides agree with TRBD1. V lost 2 bases and J lost 1; bases outside the gene matches: 7. Germline lookup yields CDR1 SEHNR and CDR2 FQNEAQ (reference sequence). This CDR3 is 16 amino acids long. The CDR3 bases are TGTGCCAGCAGCTTATACCCCAGGGGGCGGTCCTACGAGCAGTACTTC. Residues: CASSLYPRGRSYEQYF. Drawing the rest from reference TRBV7-9 and TRBJ2-7, the complete variable domain is DTGVSQNPRHKITKRGQNVTFRCDPISEHNRLYWYRQTLGQGPEFLTYFQNEAQLEKSRLLSDRFSAERPKGSFSTLEIQRTEQGDSAMYLCASSLYPRGRSYEQYFGPGTRLTVT.

This clone was seen a few times. The genes are TRBV18 and TRBJ1-4; D is ambiguous. Per the germline V gene, CDR1 is KGHSH and CDR2 is LQKENI. The CDR3 spans 15 residues. Trimming left V 3 bases short and J 3 bases short, with 11 bases between. Here the CDR3 DNA reads TGTGCCAGCTCACCGGTACGGATTCCTAATGAAAAACTGTTTTTT. Translating gives CASSPVRIPNEKLFF.

The chain has TRBV15 and TRBJ1-3; 7 nucleotides agree with TRBD1. V was pared by 1 base and J by 5 bases, with 8 bases of the junction left unmatched. The CDR3 runs to 16 residues. Germline CDR1 and CDR2: LNHNV and YYDKDF (reference sequence). This CDR3 reads CATSRATGTVRNTIYF. In nucleotides, the CDR3 is TGTGCCACCAGCAGAGCAACCGGGACAGTAAGAAACACCATATATTTT.

In this sample, this clone turned up once. CDR3 DNA: TGTGCCTGGAGTGTCTTGCTAGAGACCCAGTACTTC. It translates to CAWSVLLETQYF. The chain uses TRBV30 and TRBJ2-5, with D uncertain. Germline CDR1 is GTSNPN and CDR2 is SVGIG (reference sequence). V lost 0 bases and J lost 4, with 6 bases in between. This CDR3 has 12 amino acids.

The chain is built from TRBV14 and TRBJ1-3; the match to TRBD1 covers 10 bases. The J segment lost 4 bases and the V segment lost 2 bases, leaving 5 bases of the junction unmatched. Germline assignment: CDR1 SGHDN and CDR2 FVKESK. This CDR3 contains 16 residues. The chain's CDR3 is CASSQQRTGGGNTIYF. The CDR3 DNA reads TGTGCCAGCAGCCAACAACGGACAGGGGGAGGAAACACCATATATTTT.

The J gene is TRBJ2-3, the V gene TRBV5-1, with 10 bases fitting TRBD2. J lost 0 bases, V lost 4 bases, and 14 bases had no gene match. Germline-derived CDR1 and CDR2 are SGHRS and YFSETQ. CDR3 size: 19 residues. The DNA of the CDR3 is TGCGCCAGCAGCAGGACCTTGTTGATGGGACTAGCGAGCACAGATACGCAGTATTTT. Translated: CASSRTLLMGLASTDTQYF. The entire variable domain, with the rest obtained from reference TRBV5-1 and TRBJ2-3, is as follows: KAGVTQTPRYLIKTRGQQVTLSCSPISGHRSVSWYQQTPGQGLQFLFEYFSETQRNKGNFPGRFSGRQFSNSRSEMNVSTLELGDSALYLCASSRTLLMGLASTDTQYFGPGTRLTVL.

Only one count was recorded for this clone. This chain joins TRBV19 and TRBJ2-5; 9 bases align to TRBD2. The CDR3 extends over 16 amino acids. Germline V gene data show CDR1 as LNHDA and CDR2 as SQIVND (reference sequence). The junction had 13 bases not matched to a gene; V was cut back by 5 bases and J by 6 bases. The CDR3, as DNA: TGTGCCAGTAGTGCCCCTACGCGGGGGGGCCAGCAGACCCAGTACTTC. Translation gives CASSAPTRGGQQTQYF. The full variable domain, rest sourced from reference TRBV19 and TRBJ2-5, is DGGITQSPKYLFRKEGQNVTLSCEQNLNHDAMYWYRQDPGQGLRLIYYSQIVNDFQKGDIAEGYSVSREKKESFPLTVTSAQKNPTAFYLCASSAPTRGGQQTQYFGPGTRLLVL.

The rearrangement uses TRBV30 and TRBJ1-1; 7 nucleotides agree with TRBD1. Germline assignment: CDR1 GTSNPN and CDR2 SVGIG (reference sequence). The CDR3 is 13 residues long. Losses at the gene ends were 1 base for V and 4 bases for J; bases not matched to a gene: 3. The CDR3 DNA reads as TGTGCCTGGAGTGAGACAGGGCGCACTGAAGCTTTCTTT. This codes for CAWSETGRTEAFF. The variable domain in full, completed from reference TRBV30 and TRBJ1-1, reads SQTIHQWPATLVQPVGSPLSLECTVEGTSNPNLYWYRQAAGRGLQLLFYSVGIGQISSEVPQNLSASRPQDRQFILSSKKLLLSDSGFYLCAWSETGRTEAFFGQGTRLTVV.

The chain recombines TRBV6-5 with TRBJ2-7; 7 bases align to TRBD2. CDR1 is MNHEY, CDR2 SVGAGI, per germline. The CDR3 totals 14 residues. The V segment lost 8 bases and the J segment 0 bases; nucleotides outside the gene matches: 7. In nucleotides, the CDR3 is TGTGCCAGCTCTAGCGGCTACGTCTCCTACGAGCAGTACTTC. Protein: CASSSGYVSYEQYF.

This chain connects TRBV27 to TRBJ1-5, with TRBD1 matching over 10 bases. Germline CDR1 MNHEY, CDR2 SMNVEV (reference sequence). Trimming took 5 bases from V and 7 from J; bases not matched to a gene: 8. The CDR3 runs to 15 residues. The CDR3 DNA reads as TGTGCCAGCAGTGAGGGACAGGGGTTAAGCCAGCCCCAGCATTTT. It yields the protein CASSEGQGLSQPQHF.